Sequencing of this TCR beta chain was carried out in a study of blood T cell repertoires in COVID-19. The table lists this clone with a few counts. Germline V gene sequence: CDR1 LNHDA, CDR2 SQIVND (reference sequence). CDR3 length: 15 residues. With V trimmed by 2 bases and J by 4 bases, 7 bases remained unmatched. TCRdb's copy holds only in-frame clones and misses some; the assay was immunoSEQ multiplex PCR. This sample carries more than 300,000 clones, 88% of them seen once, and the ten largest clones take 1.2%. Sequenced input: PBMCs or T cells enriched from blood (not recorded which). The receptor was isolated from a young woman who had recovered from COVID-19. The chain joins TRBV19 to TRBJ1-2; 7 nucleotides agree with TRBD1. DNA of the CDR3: TGTGCCAGTAGTATATACGGGACAGATAGCTATGGCTACACCTTC. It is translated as CASSIYGTDSYGYTF.